Sequencing of this TCR beta chain was carried out in a study of breast tumors, draining lymph nodes, adjacent tissues. Study results and caveats: Tumors had less TCR diversity than lymph nodes, more than nontumor tissue. Data only fit, rather than demonstrated, lymph node origin of most tumor T cells. Tumor and nontumor repertoires were significantly more similar in luminal-like than in basal-like breast cancer. Findings are consistent with lymph node origin and intratumoral expansion of most tumor T cells.

This CDR3 contains 14 residues. After removal of 4 bases from V and 7 bases from J, the junction contained 13 bases not matched to a gene. Germline values: CDR1 DFQATT, CDR2 SNEGSKA (reference sequence). The lymph nodes were axillary draining lymph nodes from breast cancer patients. This clonotype was recorded many times. Antigen unknown. From the multiplex PCR reads, TCRdb called clonotypes with MiXCR, one entry per CDR3 protein. The table lists about 170,000 distinct CDR3 sequences, about 30% of them singletons. Specimen: axillary lymph node tissue. The sequence was obtained from a female donor with breast cancer. Some clones in this sample may be carry-over from other donors' samples. The gene calls are TRBV20-1 and TRBJ2-7; TRBD1 aligns across 7 bases. CDR3 amino acids: CSATRQGSSEEQYF. The CDR3, as DNA: TGCAGTGCTACCCGACAGGGCTCAAGCGAGGAGCAGTACTTC.